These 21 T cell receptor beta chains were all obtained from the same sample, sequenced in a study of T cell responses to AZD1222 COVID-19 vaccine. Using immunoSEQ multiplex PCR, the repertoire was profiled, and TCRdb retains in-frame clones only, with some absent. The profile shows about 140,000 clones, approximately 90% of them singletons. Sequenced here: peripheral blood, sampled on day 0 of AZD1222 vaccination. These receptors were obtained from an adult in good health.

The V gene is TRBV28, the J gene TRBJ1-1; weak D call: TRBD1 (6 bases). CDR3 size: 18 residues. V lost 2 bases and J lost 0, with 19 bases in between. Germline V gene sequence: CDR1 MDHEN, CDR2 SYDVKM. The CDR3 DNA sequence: TGTGCCAGCAGTTTAGTTGGGGCCTCAGGGGACTTGAACACTGAAGCTTTCTTT. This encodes CASSLVGASGDLNTEAFF.

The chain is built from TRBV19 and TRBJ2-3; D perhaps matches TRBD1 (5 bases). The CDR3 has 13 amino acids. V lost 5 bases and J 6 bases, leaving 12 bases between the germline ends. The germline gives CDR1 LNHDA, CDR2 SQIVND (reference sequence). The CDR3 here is CASSGAAMDTQYF. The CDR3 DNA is TGTGCCAGTAGTGGGGCCGCCATGGATACGCAGTATTTT.

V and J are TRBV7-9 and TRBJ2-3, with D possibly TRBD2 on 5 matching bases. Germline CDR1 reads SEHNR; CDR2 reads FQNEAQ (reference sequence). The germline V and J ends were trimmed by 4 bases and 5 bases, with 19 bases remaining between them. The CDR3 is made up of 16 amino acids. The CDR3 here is CASSSFSVVEGDTQYF. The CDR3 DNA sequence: TGTGCCAGCAGCTCCTTTTCAGTAGTAGAGGGAGATACGCAGTATTTT. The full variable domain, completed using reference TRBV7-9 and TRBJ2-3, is DTGVSQNPRHKITKRGQNVTFRCDPISEHNRLYWYRQTLGQGPEFLTYFQNEAQLEKSRLLSDRFSAERPKGSFSTLEIQRTEQGDSAMYLCASSSFSVVEGDTQYFGPGTRLTVL.

CDR3 coding DNA: TGTGCCAGCAGCTCGGTTCTCGGAAAAGGGCCCCGCAATCAGCCCCAGCATTTT. Translation gives CASSSVLGKGPRNQPQHF. The genes are TRBV7-8 and TRBJ1-5; no clear D. Deletions cut 4 bases from V and 2 bases from J, with 21 bases between. Germline values: CDR1 SGHVS, CDR2 FQNEAQ. CDR3 length: 18 residues.

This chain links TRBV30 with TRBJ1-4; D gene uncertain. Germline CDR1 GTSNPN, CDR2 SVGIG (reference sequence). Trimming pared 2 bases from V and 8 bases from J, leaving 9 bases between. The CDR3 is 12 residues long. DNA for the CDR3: TGTGCCTGGAGTTTCCTCGGGGAAAAACTGTTTTTT. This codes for CAWSFLGEKLFF.

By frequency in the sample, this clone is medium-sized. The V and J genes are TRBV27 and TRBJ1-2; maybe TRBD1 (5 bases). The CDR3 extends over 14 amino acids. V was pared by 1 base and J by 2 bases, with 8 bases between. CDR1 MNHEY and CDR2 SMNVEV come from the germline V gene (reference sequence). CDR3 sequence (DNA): TGTGCCAGCAGTTTATTGGGGGACAACTATGGCTACACCTTC. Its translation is CASSLLGDNYGYTF.

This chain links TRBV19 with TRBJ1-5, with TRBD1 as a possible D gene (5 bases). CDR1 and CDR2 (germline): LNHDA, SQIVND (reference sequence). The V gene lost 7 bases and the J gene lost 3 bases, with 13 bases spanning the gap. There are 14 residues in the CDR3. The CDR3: CASTFPGSNQPQHF. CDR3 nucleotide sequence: TGTGCCAGTACCTTCCCAGGGTCCAATCAGCCCCAGCATTTT.

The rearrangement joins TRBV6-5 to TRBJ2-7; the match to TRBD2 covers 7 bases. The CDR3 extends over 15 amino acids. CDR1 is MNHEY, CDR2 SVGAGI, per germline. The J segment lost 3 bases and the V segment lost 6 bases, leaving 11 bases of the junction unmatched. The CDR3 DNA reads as TGTGCCAGCAGCCACGTCGGGGGAGGGAACTACGAGCAGTACTTC. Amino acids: CASSHVGGGNYEQYF.

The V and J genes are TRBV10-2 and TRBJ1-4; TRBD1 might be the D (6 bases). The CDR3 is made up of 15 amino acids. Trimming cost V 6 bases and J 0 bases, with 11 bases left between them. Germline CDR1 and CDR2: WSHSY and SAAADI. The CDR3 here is CASRRGESTNEKLFF. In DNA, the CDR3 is TGCGCCAGCAGGAGGGGGGAATCAACTAATGAAAAACTGTTTTTT.

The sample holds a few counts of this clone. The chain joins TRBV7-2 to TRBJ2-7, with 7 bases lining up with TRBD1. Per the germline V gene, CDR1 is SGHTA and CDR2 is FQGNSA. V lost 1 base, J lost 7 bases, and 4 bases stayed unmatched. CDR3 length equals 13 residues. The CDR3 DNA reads TGTGCCAGCAGCTTAGAAAGGGGGCGAGAGCAGTACTTC. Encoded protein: CASSLERGREQYF. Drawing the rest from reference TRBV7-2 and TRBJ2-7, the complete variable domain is GAGVSQSPSNKVTEKGKDVELRCDPISGHTALYWYRQSLGQGLEFLIYFQGNSAPDKSGLPSDRFSAERTGGSVSTLTIQRTQQEDSAVYLCASSLERGREQYFGPGTRLTVT.

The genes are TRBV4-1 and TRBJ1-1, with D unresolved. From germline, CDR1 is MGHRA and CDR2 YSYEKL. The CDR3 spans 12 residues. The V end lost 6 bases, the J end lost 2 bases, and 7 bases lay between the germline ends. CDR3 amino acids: CASRHTNTEAFF. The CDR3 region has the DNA TGCGCCAGCAGACACACTAACACTGAAGCTTTCTTT.

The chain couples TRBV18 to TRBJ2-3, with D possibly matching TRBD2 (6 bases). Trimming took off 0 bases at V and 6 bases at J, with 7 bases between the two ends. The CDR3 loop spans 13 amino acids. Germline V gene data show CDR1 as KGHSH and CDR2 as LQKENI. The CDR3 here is CASSPPAGDTQYF. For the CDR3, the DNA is TGTGCCAGCTCACCACCGGCGGGGGATACGCAGTATTTT.

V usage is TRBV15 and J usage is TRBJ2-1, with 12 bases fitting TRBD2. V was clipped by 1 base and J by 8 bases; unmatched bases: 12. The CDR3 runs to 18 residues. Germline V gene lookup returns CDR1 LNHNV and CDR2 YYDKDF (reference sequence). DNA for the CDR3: TGTGCCACCAGCAGAGTAGGTCTAGCGGGAGGGCTCGACGATGAGCAGTTCTTC. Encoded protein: CATSRVGLAGGLDDEQFF. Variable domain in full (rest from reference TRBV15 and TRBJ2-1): DAMVIQNPRYQVTQFGKPVTLSCSQTLNHNVMYWYQQKSSQAPKLLFHYYDKDFNNEADTPDNFQSRRPNTSFCFLDIRSPGLGDTAMYLCATSRVGLAGGLDDEQFFGPGTRLTVL.

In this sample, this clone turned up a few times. CDR3 in amino acids: CASRVKRTGELFF. The CDR3 DNA is TGTGCCAGCAGGGTAAAACGCACCGGGGAGCTGTTTTTT. This chain joins TRBV7-2 and TRBJ2-2; D remains ambiguous. The V gene's germline CDR1 is SGHTA and CDR2 FQGNSA. The CDR3 totals 13 residues. Trimming left V 6 bases short and J 4 bases short, with 9 bases between.

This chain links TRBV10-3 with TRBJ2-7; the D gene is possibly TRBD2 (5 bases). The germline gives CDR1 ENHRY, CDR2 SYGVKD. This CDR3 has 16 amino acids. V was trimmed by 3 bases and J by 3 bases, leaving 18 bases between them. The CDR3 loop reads CAISDPSQKQSYEQYF. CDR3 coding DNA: TGTGCCATCAGTGACCCTAGCCAGAAACAGAGCTACGAGCAGTACTTC.

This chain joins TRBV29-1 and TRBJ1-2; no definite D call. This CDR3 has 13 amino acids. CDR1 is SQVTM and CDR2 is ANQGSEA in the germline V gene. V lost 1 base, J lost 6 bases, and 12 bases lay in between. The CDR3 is CSVEAGKRHGYTF. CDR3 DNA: TGCAGCGTTGAAGCGGGGAAGCGTCATGGCTACACCTTC. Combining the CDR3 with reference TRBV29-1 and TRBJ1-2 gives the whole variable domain SAVISQKPSRDICQRGTSLTIQCQVDSQVTMMFWYRQQPGQSLTLIATANQGSEATYESGFVIDKFPISRPNLTFSTLTVSNMSPEDSSIYLCSVEAGKRHGYTFGSGTRLTVV.

In DNA form, the CDR3 reads TGTGCCACCAGACAGACCTCGAACACCGGGGAGCTGTTTTTT. Translating gives CATRQTSNTGELFF. J is TRBJ2-2 and V is TRBV5-4; D is possibly TRBD1 (5 bases). The CDR3 runs 14 residues. Germline V CDR1 and CDR2: SGHNT, YYREEE (reference sequence). V lost 9 bases and J lost 0, with 12 bases in between. Combining the CDR3 with reference TRBV5-4 and TRBJ2-2 gives the whole variable domain ETGVTQSPTHLIKTRGQQVTLRCSSQSGHNTVSWYQQALGQGPQFIFQYYREEENGRGNFPPRFSGLQFPNYSSELNVNALELDDSALYLCATRQTSNTGELFFGEGSRLTVL.

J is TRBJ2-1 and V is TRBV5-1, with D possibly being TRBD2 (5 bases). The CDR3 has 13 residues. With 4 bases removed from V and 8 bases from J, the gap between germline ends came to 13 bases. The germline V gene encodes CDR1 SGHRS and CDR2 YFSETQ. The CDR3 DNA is TGCGCCAGCAGCCCACTCCTCGGGGATGAGCAGTTCTTC. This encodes CASSPLLGDEQFF.

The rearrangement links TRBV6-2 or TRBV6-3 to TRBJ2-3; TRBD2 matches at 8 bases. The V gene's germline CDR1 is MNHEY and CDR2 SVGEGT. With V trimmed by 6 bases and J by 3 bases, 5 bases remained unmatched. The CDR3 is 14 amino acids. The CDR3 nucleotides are TGTGCCAGCAGCAACTCGGGGGGGACAGATACGCAGTATTTT. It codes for CASSNSGGTDTQYF.

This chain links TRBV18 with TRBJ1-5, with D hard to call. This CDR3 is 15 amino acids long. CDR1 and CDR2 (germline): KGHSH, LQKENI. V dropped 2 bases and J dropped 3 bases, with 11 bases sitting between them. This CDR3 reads CASSPNRGNNQPQHF. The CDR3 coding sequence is TGTGCCAGCTCACCAAACCGGGGAAACAATCAGCCCCAGCATTTT.

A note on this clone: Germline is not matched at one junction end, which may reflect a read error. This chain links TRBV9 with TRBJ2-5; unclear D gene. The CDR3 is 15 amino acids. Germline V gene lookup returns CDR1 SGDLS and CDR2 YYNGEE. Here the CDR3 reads CASSVAPRSQEIQYF. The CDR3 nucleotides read TGTGCCAGCAGCGTAGCTCCCAGGTCCCAAGAGATCCAGTACTTC. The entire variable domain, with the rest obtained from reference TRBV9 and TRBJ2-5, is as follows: DSGVTQTPKHLITATGQRVTLRCSPRSGDLSVYWYQQSLDQGLQFLIQYYNGEERAKGNILERFSAQQFPDLHSELNLSSLELGDSALYFCASSVAPRSQEIQYFGPGTRLLVL.